This T cell receptor beta chain was identified in a study of blood T cell repertoires in COVID-19 (TCRdb year 2020). Notes on the research overall: The collaborator samples originated in the United States, Italy and Spain and spanned the acute and convalescent phases of COVID-19. The material from the prospective study consisted of cDNA or gDNA derived from T cells, B-cell-depleted T cells, or PBMCs. Subjects who had been exposed to COVID-19, were actively infected with it, or had recovered from it provided the deeply sampled blood TCRbeta repertoires that made up the dataset. The repertoires were released in a freely available public database intended as a resource for research on the immune response to SARS-CoV-2. Samples came from the ongoing ImmuneRACE study (first 160 participants) plus 1,254 subjects from 6 global collaborators. Nearly every sample came with metadata listing a de-identified subject ID, COVID-19 status, age in years and sex. HLA class I and class II types, where available, came from metadata supplied by the sample provider rather than from assay-based typing. The study at large found these results: The quantity of clinical and demographic metadata differed by source and by participant and was supplied without curation.

The immunoSEQ Assay, a bias-controlled multiplex PCR, was used to amplify TCRbeta CDR3 regions from genomic DNA. The authors' pipeline ran thus. Within the assay, amplification of reference gene primers was used to estimate how many nucleated cells each sample contained. Sequence reads were collapsed and filtered to measure the absolute abundance of every unique TCRbeta CDR3 rearrangement. For each sample, productive Simpson clonality was calculated as the square root of Simpson's diversity index across productive rearrangements. This immuneACCESS table, as held by TCRdb, lists in-frame sequences with V and J called but not all clones. Of the missing ones, under half trace to an unresolved V gene in checked studies; the others have no known cause. The V and J calls and clone size come from that table; D and trimming were worked out from the DNA. This sample is represented by fewer than 300,000 clones; about 68% of them were singletons. The ten largest make up 3% to 3.5% of the sample.

Whole blood was collected in K2EDTA tubes by collaborating institutions according to the institutions' own protocols. For TCRbeta analysis, collaborators shipped samples as frozen whole blood, isolated PBMCs, or DNA extracted from either of those sample types. This clone was seen a few times. Its antigen is unknown. Per-base quality was not reported, and no clone a single base away is much larger than it. The TCR comes from a woman over 75 with acute or convalescent COVID-19. The sample taken for sequencing was peripheral blood.

Here the CDR3 is given as CASSEAGSYNSPLHF. The DNA sequence is TGTGCCAGCAGTGAAGCGGGCAGCTATAATTCACCCCTCCACTTT. The rearranged segments are TRBV6-1 and TRBJ1-6; the D gene assignment is ambiguous. V is clipped by 0 bases and J by 3 bases, and the sequence between their germline boundaries is 6 bases long. The germline V gene specifies MNHNS as CDR1 and SASEGT as CDR2. Measured from the cysteine to the phenylalanine, the CDR3 is 15 residues long. This entry keeps only the CDR3 DNA: 45 bases, framed from base 1.